This T cell receptor (beta chain) was sequenced for a study of CD8 T cells in Susac syndrome (dated by TCRdb to the late 2010s). Broadly, across the study: The study used repertoire sequencing to test whether antigen drove CD8+ T cell activation and differentiation in Susac syndrome.

On this clonotype: Which antigen it targets is not known. No base quality information exists; no much larger clone differs at one position.

Paper-wide results and their limitations: The number of individuals in the TCR sequencing and HLA analysis was recognized as being relatively small.

CDR3 length: 15 amino acids, cysteine to phenylalanine. The entry retains the CDR3 DNA only, 45 bases that are in frame from base 1. The V end loses 3 bases and the J end loses 4 bases, and a stretch of 16 bases separates them. Based on the germline V gene, the CDR1 and CDR2 sequences are SGHRS and YFSETQ. Peripheral blood CD8+ and CD4+ T cells from healthy donors, Susac syndrome patients and multiple sclerosis patients were profiled by high-throughput TCR beta sequencing. Healthy donors were included as age- and sex-matched controls. Bulk CD8+ and CD4+ T cells were purified magnetically by negative isolation, whereas CD8+ TEMRA cells were enriched by FACS. Blood was drawn into EDTA tubes, processed within 24 hours, and PBMCs were isolated by density gradient centrifugation. PBMCs intended for TCR sequencing were frozen in liquid nitrogen and were later thawed in a 37 degrees C water bath. Purity of sorted or isolated CD4+, CD8+ and CD8+ TEMRA cells was at least 90%.

RNA was extracted using the RNeasy kit, and roughly 0.45 to 1 microgram was reverse transcribed with random hexamers. The immunoSEQ multiplex PCR assay, which covers 54 Vbeta and 13 Jbeta segments, was used to amplify TCR beta CDR3 regions. To correct PCR amplification bias, a synthetic template baseline was used for both primer optimization and computational correction. The authors' analysis ran thus. Reads were annotated to V, D and J genes per IMGT and analyzed with immunoSEQ Analyzer, keeping only productive sequences. To calculate clonality, Shannon entropy was normalized by log2 of the number of productive unique sequences and then subtracted from one. For each patient and control, public and private clones were evaluated among the 100 most prevalent clones. Susac-specific clones were defined as absent from healthy and MS cohorts, 1052 published viral clones and other ImmuneACCESS disease sequences. The raw public data were reprocessed by TCRdb itself: fastp quality trimming at Q25, MiXCR clonotype calling, in-frame beta chains only. Entries are consolidated by CDR3 protein sequence, retaining the most common genes and DNA. The V and J calls and clone size come from TCRdb's table, not from the authors' own analysis. The sample yields approximately 120,000 distinct CDR3 sequences; over 90% were counted once. Jointly, the top ten make up 0.13% to 0.15% of the sample.

The V gene is TRBV5-1 and the J gene is TRBJ1-2, with no reliable assignment of the D segment. The sequenced sample consisted of CD4+ T cells from PBMCs. The sequence was obtained from a human donor in good health. Read as DNA, the sequence is TGCGCCAGCAGCTCGGACGTCGTTGCTACCTATGGCTACACCTTC. Protein translation: CASSSDVVATYGYTF.